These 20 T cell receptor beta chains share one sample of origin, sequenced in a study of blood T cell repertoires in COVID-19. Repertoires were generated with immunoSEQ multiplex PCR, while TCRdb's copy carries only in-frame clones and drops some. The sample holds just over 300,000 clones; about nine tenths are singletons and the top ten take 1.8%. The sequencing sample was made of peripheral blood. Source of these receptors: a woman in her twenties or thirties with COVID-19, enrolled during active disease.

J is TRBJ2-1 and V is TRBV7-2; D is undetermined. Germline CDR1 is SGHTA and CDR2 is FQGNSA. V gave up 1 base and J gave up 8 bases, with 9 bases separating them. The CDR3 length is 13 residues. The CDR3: CASSLDPRYEQFF. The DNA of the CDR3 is TGTGCCAGCAGCTTAGACCCCCGGTATGAGCAGTTCTTC.

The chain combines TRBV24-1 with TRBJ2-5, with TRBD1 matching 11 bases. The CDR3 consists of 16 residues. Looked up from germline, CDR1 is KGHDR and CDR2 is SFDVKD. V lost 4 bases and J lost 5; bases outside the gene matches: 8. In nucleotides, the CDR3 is TGTGCCACCAGTGACCCGGGACAGGGGGGCTCTGAGACCCAGTACTTC. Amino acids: CATSDPGQGGSETQYF.

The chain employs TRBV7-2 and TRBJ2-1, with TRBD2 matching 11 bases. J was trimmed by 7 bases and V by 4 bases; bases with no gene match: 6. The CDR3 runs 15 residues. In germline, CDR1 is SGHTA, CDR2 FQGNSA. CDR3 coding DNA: TGTGCCAGCAGCTACCTAGCGGGGGGTGAAAATGAGCAGTTCTTC. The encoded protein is CASSYLAGGENEQFF.

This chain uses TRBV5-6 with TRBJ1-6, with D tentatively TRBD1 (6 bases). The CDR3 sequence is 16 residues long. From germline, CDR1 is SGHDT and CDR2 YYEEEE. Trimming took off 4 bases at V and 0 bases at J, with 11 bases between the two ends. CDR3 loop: CASSTGYSSYNSPLHF. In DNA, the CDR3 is TGTGCCAGCAGCACAGGGTACAGCTCCTATAATTCACCCCTCCACTTT.

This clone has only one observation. CDR3 sequence (DNA): TGTGCCAGCAGTTTTGGAGCTAACTATGGCTACACCTTC. It encodes CASSFGANYGYTF. The rearrangement joins TRBV12-3 or TRBV12-4 to TRBJ1-2; D uncertain. Trimming shortened V by 3 bases and J by 0 bases, and 5 bases separated the two germline ends. The CDR3 has 13 residues.

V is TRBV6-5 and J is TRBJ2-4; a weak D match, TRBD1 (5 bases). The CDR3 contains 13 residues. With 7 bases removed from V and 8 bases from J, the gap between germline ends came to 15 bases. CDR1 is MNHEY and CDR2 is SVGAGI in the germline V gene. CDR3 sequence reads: CASTKGLVDIQYF. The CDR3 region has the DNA TGTGCCAGCACCAAGGGGCTAGTGGACATTCAGTACTTC.

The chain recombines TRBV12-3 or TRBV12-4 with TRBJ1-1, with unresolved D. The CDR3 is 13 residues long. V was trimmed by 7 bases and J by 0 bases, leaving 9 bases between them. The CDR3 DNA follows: TGTGCCAGCACCTACGCTTTGAACACTGAAGCTTTCTTT. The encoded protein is CASTYALNTEAFF.

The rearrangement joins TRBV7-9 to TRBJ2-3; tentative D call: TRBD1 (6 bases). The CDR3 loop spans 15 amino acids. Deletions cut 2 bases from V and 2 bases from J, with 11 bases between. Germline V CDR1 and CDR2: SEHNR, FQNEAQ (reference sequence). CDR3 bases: TGTGCCAGCAGCTTAAAGCGGACAGCCACAGATACGCAGTATTTT. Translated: CASSLKRTATDTQYF.

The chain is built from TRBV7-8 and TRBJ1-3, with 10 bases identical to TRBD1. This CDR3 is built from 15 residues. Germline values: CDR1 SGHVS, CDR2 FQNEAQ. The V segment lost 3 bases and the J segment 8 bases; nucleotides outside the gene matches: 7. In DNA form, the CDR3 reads TGTGCCAGCAGCTTGGGACAGGGGCGGTATCACACCATATATTTT. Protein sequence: CASSLGQGRYHTIYF. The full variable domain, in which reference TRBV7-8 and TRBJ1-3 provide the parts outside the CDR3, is GAGVSQSPRYKVAKRGQDVALRCDPISGHVSLFWYQQALGQGPEFLTYFQNEAQLDKSGLPSDRFFAERPEGSVSTLKIQRTQQEDSAVYLCASSLGQGRYHTIYFGEGSWLTVV.

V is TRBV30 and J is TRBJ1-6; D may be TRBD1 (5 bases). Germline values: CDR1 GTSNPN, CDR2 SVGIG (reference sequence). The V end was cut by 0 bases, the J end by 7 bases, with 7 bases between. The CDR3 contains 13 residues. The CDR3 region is CAWSVRTNSPLHF. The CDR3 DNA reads TGTGCCTGGAGTGTAAGGACAAATTCACCCCTCCACTTT.

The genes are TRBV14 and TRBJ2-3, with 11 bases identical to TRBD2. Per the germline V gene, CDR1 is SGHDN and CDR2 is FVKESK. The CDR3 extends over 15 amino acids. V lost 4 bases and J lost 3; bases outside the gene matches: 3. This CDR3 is CASSLRLAGTDTQYF. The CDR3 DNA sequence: TGTGCCAGCAGCCTCCGACTAGCGGGAACAGATACGCAGTATTTT.

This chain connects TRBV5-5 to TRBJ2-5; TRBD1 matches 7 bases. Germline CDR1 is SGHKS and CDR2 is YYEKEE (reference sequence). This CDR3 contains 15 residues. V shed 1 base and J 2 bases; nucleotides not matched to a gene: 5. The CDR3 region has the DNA TGTGCCAGCAGCTTGTCGGGACAGAAACAAGAGACCCAGTACTTC. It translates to CASSLSGQKQETQYF.

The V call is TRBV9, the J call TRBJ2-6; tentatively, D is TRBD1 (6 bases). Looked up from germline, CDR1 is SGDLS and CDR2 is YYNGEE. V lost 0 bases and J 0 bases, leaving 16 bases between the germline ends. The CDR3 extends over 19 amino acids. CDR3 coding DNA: TGTGCCAGCAGCGTAGCATTGACAGGTCCGATCTCTGGGGCCAACGTCCTGACTTTC. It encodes CASSVALTGPISGANVLTF.

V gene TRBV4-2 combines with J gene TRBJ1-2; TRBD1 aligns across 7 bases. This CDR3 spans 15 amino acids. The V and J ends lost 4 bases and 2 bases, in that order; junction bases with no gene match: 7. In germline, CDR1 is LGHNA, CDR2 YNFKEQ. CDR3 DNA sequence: TGTGCCAGCAGCCCAGGAGGGGGCTCCAACTATGGCTACACCTTC. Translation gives CASSPGGGSNYGYTF.

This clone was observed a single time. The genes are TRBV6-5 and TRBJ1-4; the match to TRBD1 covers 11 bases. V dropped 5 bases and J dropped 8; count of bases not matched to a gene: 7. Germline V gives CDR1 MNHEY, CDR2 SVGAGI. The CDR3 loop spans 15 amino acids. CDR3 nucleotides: TGTGCCAGCAGTCGCGGGACAGGGGGAGGCGAAAAACTGTTTTTT. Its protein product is CASSRGTGGGEKLFF.

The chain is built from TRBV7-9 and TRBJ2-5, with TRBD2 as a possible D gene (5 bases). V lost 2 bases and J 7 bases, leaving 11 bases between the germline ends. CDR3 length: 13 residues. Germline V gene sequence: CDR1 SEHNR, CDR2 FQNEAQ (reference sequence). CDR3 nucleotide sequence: TGTGCCAGCAGCTTATTCGGAGAGGGGACCCAGTACTTC. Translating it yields CASSLFGEGTQYF.

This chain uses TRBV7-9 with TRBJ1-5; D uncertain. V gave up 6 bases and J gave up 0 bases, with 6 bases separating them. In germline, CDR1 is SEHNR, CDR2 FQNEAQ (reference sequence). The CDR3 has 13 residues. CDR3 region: CASREGSNQPQHF. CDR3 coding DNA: TGTGCCAGCAGGGAGGGTAGCAATCAGCCCCAGCATTTT.

As DNA, the CDR3 is TGTGCCAGTAGTCCGAGAGACCGGGGGAGTTCCTACAATGAGCAGTTCTTC. Residues: CASSPRDRGSSYNEQFF. The chain employs TRBV19 and TRBJ2-1, with D possibly TRBD2 on 6 matching bases. Germline-derived CDR1 and CDR2 are LNHDA and SQIVND (reference sequence). The CDR3 has 17 amino acids. V was shortened by 5 bases and J by 1 base, with 18 bases between the two germline ends.

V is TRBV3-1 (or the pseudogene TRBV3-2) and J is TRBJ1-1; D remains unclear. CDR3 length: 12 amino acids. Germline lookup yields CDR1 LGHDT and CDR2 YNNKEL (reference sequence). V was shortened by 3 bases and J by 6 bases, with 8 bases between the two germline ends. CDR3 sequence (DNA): TGTGCCAGCAGCCAGGTGGGCGCTGAAGCTTTCTTT. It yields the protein CASSQVGAEAFF.

In DNA, the CDR3 is TGTGCCAGCAGTTACCAGGGTGAGGGCAATCAGCCCCAGCATTTT. Its protein is CASSYQGEGNQPQHF. The chain carries TRBV6-6 and TRBJ1-5; weak D call: TRBD1 (5 bases). Germline V CDR1 and CDR2: MNHNY, SVGAGI (reference sequence). Trimming cost V 2 bases and J 2 bases, with 10 bases left between them. This CDR3 is built from 15 residues.